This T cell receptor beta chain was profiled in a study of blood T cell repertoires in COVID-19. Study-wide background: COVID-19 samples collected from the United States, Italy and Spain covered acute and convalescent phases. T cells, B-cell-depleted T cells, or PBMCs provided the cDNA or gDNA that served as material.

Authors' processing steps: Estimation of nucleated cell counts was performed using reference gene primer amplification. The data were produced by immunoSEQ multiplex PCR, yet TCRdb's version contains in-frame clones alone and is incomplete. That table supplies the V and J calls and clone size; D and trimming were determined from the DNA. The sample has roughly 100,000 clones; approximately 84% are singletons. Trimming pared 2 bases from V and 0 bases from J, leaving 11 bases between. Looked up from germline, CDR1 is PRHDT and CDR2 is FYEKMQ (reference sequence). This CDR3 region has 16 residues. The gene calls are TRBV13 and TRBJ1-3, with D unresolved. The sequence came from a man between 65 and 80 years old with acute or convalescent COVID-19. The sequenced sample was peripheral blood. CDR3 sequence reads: CASSLNYRGSGNTIYF. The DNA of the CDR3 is TGTGCCAGCAGCTTAAATTACCGGGGCTCTGGAAACACCATATATTTT.